The clone carrying this T cell receptor beta chain came up a few times. Using immunoSEQ multiplex PCR, the repertoire was profiled, and TCRdb retains in-frame clones only, with some absent. The data contain fewer than 700,000 clones, approximately 91% of them singletons. Trimming at V came to 4 bases and at J to 5 bases, leaving 1 base not matched to a gene. CDR3 length equals 15 residues. CDR1 is LGHDT and CDR2 is YNNKEL in the germline V gene (reference sequence). The data belong to a study of blood T cell repertoires in COVID-19. This clonotype was sampled from a woman between 45 and 60 years old with COVID-19, enrolled during active disease. The chain carries TRBV3-1 (or the pseudogene TRBV3-2) and TRBJ2-5; TRBD2 matches 16 bases. Sequences were obtained from peripheral blood. This chain's CDR3 is CASSLGLAGGETQYF. The DNA of the CDR3 is TGTGCCAGCAGCCTGGGACTAGCGGGGGGGGAGACCCAGTACTTC.